This passage covers 29 T cell receptor beta chains from one sample sequenced in a study of blood T cell repertoires in COVID-19. This table comes from immunoSEQ multiplex PCR, and its TCRdb copy is limited to in-frame clones, with some not included. This sample has 300,000 to 400,000 clones, with around nine tenths found just once. The sequenced material came from PBMCs or T cells enriched from blood (not recorded which). The origin of the receptors is a woman aged 25 to 39 with acute COVID-19.

This rearrangement joins TRBV19 to TRBJ1-2; 11 bases agree with TRBD1. The CDR3 consists of 15 residues. Trimming cost V 11 bases and J 3 bases; bases outside gene matches: 11. Germline CDR1 reads LNHDA; CDR2 reads SQIVND (reference sequence). CDR3 nucleotides: TGTGCCCCACCGACCCGGGACAGGGGGGACTATGGCTACACCTTC. Residues: CAPPTRDRGDYGYTF.

DNA for the CDR3: TGTGCCAGCAGTGAAGCTGTCTTTTCCAGGGGCCCAGAGACCCAGTACTTC. Translation gives CASSEAVFSRGPETQYF. This chain joins TRBV6-1 and TRBJ2-5; D possibly corresponds to TRBD1 (6 bases). Germline loops: CDR1 MNHNS, CDR2 SASEGT. Trimming stripped 0 bases from V and 4 bases from J, with 18 bases between. There are 17 residues in the CDR3.

For the CDR3, the DNA is TGCGCCAGCAGCCCCCCACTAGCGGGGGCTAACACCGGGGAGCTGTTTTTT. This translates into CASSPPLAGANTGELFF. The chain couples TRBV4-3 to TRBJ2-2; 11 bases map to TRBD2. Losses at the gene ends were 4 bases for V and 2 bases for J; bases not matched to a gene: 6. Germline loops: CDR1 LGHNA, CDR2 YSLEER. The length of the CDR3 is 17 residues.

This clone showed up just once. The CDR3 spells CSALAGGPQHF. CDR3 sequence (DNA): TGCAGTGCCCTAGCGGGGGGCCCTCAGCATTTT. V is TRBV20-1 and J is TRBJ1-5; TRBD1 is a possible D gene (6 bases). This CDR3 spans 11 amino acids. Germline loops: CDR1 DFQATT, CDR2 SNEGSKA (reference sequence). V lost 6 bases, J lost 13 bases, and 16 bases lay in between.

The J gene is TRBJ2-3, the V gene TRBV7-3, with a tentative D call TRBD2 (7 bases). This CDR3 contains 14 residues. Trimming removed 5 bases from V and 3 bases from J, with 12 bases in between. Germline CDR1 and CDR2: SGHTA and FQGTGA. CDR3 region: CASSPGGSTDTQYF. Here the CDR3 DNA reads TGTGCCAGCAGCCCGGGGGGCTCGACAGATACGCAGTATTTT.

The chain combines TRBV7-3 with TRBJ1-2, with D perhaps TRBD1 (6 bases). There are 15 residues in the CDR3. Germline V CDR1 and CDR2: SGHTA, FQGTGA. V gave up 5 bases and J gave up 6 bases, with 19 bases separating them. The CDR3 reads CASSPGGRAGDGYTF. Written as DNA, the CDR3 is TGTGCCAGCAGCCCTGGTGGCAGGGCAGGGGATGGCTACACCTTC.

The rearrangement uses TRBV18 and TRBJ2-7; possible D gene TRBD2, 6 bases. The length of the CDR3 is 15 residues. CDR1 and CDR2 (germline): KGHSH, LQKENI. Between the trimmed V and J ends, which lost 3 bases and 7 bases, there was a span of 19 bases. In DNA, the CDR3 is TGTGCCAGCTCACCGCTGGGACTGCCTACTTTGGAGCAGTACTTC. Its protein is CASSPLGLPTLEQYF.

This clone was seen once. The V and J genes are TRBV18 and TRBJ1-1; perhaps TRBD1 as D (6 bases). V dropped 0 bases and J dropped 8 bases, with 13 bases sitting between them. The CDR3 spans 14 residues. Per germline, CDR1 KGHSH and CDR2 LQKENI. CDR3 protein: CASSPPNRVMEAFF. The CDR3, as DNA: TGTGCCAGCTCACCACCGAACAGGGTCATGGAAGCTTTCTTT. Together with reference TRBV18 and TRBJ1-1, the CDR3 gives the full variable domain: NAGVMQNPRHLVRRRGQEARLRCSPMKGHSHVYWYRQLPEEGLKFMVYLQKENIIDESGMPKERFSAEFPKEGPSILRIQQVVRGDSAAYFCASSPPNRVMEAFFGQGTRLTVV.

The V call is TRBV10-3, the J call TRBJ2-1; 7 bases are shared with TRBD2. The V gene's germline CDR1 is ENHRY and CDR2 SYGVKD. V shed 7 bases and J 9 bases; nucleotides not matched to a gene: 9. The CDR3 covers 13 residues. The CDR3 coding sequence is TGTGCCATCAACCGCGGGGGATCCGGTGAGCAGTTCTTC. This sequence encodes CAINRGGSGEQFF.

The chain has TRBV18 and TRBJ2-2, with 9 bases identical to TRBD1. This CDR3 has 15 amino acids. V shed 5 bases and J 5 bases; nucleotides not matched to a gene: 6. Per the germline V gene, CDR1 is KGHSH and CDR2 is LQKENI. CDR3 region: CASSSGTGRTGELFF. The CDR3 nucleotides read TGTGCCAGCTCATCCGGGACAGGGCGGACCGGGGAGCTGTTTTTT.

This chain uses TRBV6-5 with TRBJ2-3, with TRBD2 matching over 12 bases. V was pared by 5 bases and J by 2 bases, with 2 bases of the junction left unmatched. The CDR3 sequence is 15 residues long. The germline V gene encodes CDR1 MNHEY and CDR2 SVGAGI. The CDR3 loop is CASSRLAGDTDTQYF. In DNA form, the CDR3 reads TGTGCCAGCAGTCGACTAGCGGGGGACACAGATACGCAGTATTTT.

V is TRBV27 and J is TRBJ1-6; TRBD1 agrees at 7 bases. The CDR3 has 14 residues. V was pared by 3 bases and J by 9 bases, with 5 bases of the junction left unmatched. Germline values: CDR1 MNHEY, CDR2 SMNVEV (reference sequence). The CDR3 loop reads CASSFDRVGSPLHF. The CDR3 nucleotides read TGTGCCAGCAGTTTTGACAGGGTCGGTTCACCCCTCCACTTT.

The chain employs TRBV7-6 and TRBJ1-3, with 8 bases identical to TRBD1. The trim removed 1 base at V and 0 bases at J, leaving 2 bases unmatched. There are 16 residues in the CDR3. Germline V gene sequence: CDR1 SGHVS, CDR2 FNYEAQ. The CDR3 loop reads CASSLGQGASGNTIYF. In DNA, the CDR3 is TGTGCCAGCAGCTTAGGGCAGGGGGCCTCTGGAAACACCATATATTTT.

The chain uses TRBV7-9 and TRBJ2-2, with a weak D call TRBD1 (5 bases). Germline V CDR1 and CDR2: SEHNR, FQNEAQ (reference sequence). The germline V and J ends were trimmed by 4 bases and 4 bases, with 13 bases remaining between them. CDR3 length: 15 amino acids. In DNA form, the CDR3 reads TGTGCCAGCAGCTCCGACCCAGGGCTCACCGGGGAGCTGTTTTTT. It translates to CASSSDPGLTGELFF.

This clone was counted a single time. The chain links TRBV7-2 to TRBJ2-1, with D possibly matching TRBD2 (6 bases). Germline loops: CDR1 SGHTA, CDR2 FQGNSA. This CDR3 region has 15 residues. V lost 1 base and J lost 4, with 11 bases in between. This CDR3 is CASSLVAGIYNEQFF. CDR3 DNA sequence: TGTGCCAGCAGCTTAGTGGCGGGGATATACAATGAGCAGTTCTTC.

The rearrangement uses TRBV12-5 and TRBJ1-1; D uncertain. The CDR3 has 11 amino acids. Trimming pared 3 bases from V and 3 bases from J, leaving 2 bases between. Germline CDR1 reads LGHNT; CDR2 reads FRNRAP. CDR3 residues: CASGFYTEAFF. For the CDR3, the DNA is TGTGCTAGTGGTTTCTACACTGAAGCTTTCTTT.

The chain joins TRBV7-9 to TRBJ2-1; tentatively, D is TRBD2 (5 bases). Germline V gives CDR1 SEHNR, CDR2 FQNEAQ (reference sequence). This CDR3 contains 11 residues. V shed 8 bases and J shed 6 bases, with 8 bases lying between them. Here the CDR3 DNA reads TGTGCCAGCGAGGGAGCCAATGAGCAGTTCTTC. It encodes CASEGANEQFF.

The chain uses TRBV10-3 and TRBJ2-7; D is uncertain. V lost 3 bases and J 6 bases, leaving 21 bases between the germline ends. CDR3 size: 16 residues. The germline CDR1 and CDR2 sequences are ENHRY and SYGVKD. The DNA of the CDR3 is TGTGCCATCAGTGATCTCCCATCGGGTCCTATGGGCGAGCAGTACTTC. It encodes CAISDLPSGPMGEQYF.

V and J are TRBV6-1 and TRBJ2-2; TRBD1 aligns across 11 bases. Germline V CDR1 and CDR2: MNHNS, SASEGT. V lost 4 bases to trimming and J lost 4 bases; unmatched junction nucleotides: 5. CDR3 length: 16 amino acids. The CDR3 here is CASSVTGTGGTGELFF. DNA of the CDR3: TGTGCCAGCAGTGTTACCGGGACAGGGGGCACCGGGGAGCTGTTTTTT.

This rearrangement joins TRBV5-4 to TRBJ2-6; 8 bases line up with TRBD2. In germline, CDR1 is SGHNT, CDR2 YYREEE (reference sequence). The CDR3 totals 19 residues. After removal of 0 bases from V and 0 bases from J, the junction contained 8 bases not matched to a gene. CDR3 amino acids: CASSLAGGGVVSGANVLTF. Here the CDR3 DNA reads TGTGCCAGCAGCTTGGCGGGAGGGGGAGTTGTCTCTGGGGCCAACGTCCTGACTTTC.

CDR3 bases: TGTGCCACCAGTGATGGCGGGGGCTATTCGGAGGGCTACACCTTC. It codes for CATSDGGGYSEGYTF. The V call is TRBV24-1, the J call TRBJ1-2; tentative D call: TRBD1 (6 bases). This CDR3 contains 15 residues. With 3 bases removed from V and 8 bases from J, the gap between germline ends came to 18 bases. Germline CDR1 reads KGHDR; CDR2 reads SFDVKD.

This chain joins TRBV15 and TRBJ1-1; 7 bases are shared with TRBD1. CDR3 length equals 16 residues. The V segment lost 5 bases and the J segment 1 base; nucleotides outside the gene matches: 10. In germline, CDR1 is LNHNV, CDR2 YYDKDF (reference sequence). CDR3 loop: CATSGLLGGQNTEAFF. For the CDR3, the DNA is TGTGCCACCAGCGGCCTACTAGGGGGCCAGAACACTGAAGCTTTCTTT.

The gene calls are TRBV5-4 and TRBJ1-1; D is perhaps TRBD1 (5 bases). Trimming removed 2 bases from V and 3 bases from J, with 11 bases in between. Germline V CDR1 and CDR2: SGHNT, YYREEE (reference sequence). The CDR3 contains 14 residues. The CDR3 region is CASSFQGSDTEAFF. The CDR3 DNA reads as TGTGCCAGCAGCTTCCAGGGTAGTGACACTGAAGCTTTCTTT.

The V and J genes are TRBV19 and TRBJ1-2; maybe TRBD1 (6 bases). This CDR3 spans 14 amino acids. The ends were cut back, 3 bases at V and 8 bases at J, with 16 bases in the middle. The germline CDR1 and CDR2 sequences are LNHDA and SQIVND (reference sequence). The CDR3 here is CASSIGQHTTGYTF. The DNA for the CDR3 is TGTGCCAGTAGTATCGGACAGCACACCACGGGCTACACCTTC.

This clone appeared a single time. The chain combines TRBV29-1 with TRBJ2-7; 9 nucleotides agree with TRBD1. Germline loops: CDR1 SQVTM, CDR2 ANQGSEA. Trimming removed 1 base from V and 3 bases from J; junction bases left unmatched: 4. This CDR3 contains 14 residues. DNA of the CDR3: TGCAGCGTTGAAGCTCCGGGACAGGGCTACGAGCAGTACTTC. This translates into CSVEAPGQGYEQYF.

The chain couples TRBV4-1 to TRBJ1-1; tentatively, D is TRBD1 (6 bases). The V gene lost 5 bases and the J gene lost 4 bases, with 14 bases spanning the gap. Germline V gene sequence: CDR1 MGHRA, CDR2 YSYEKL. The CDR3 extends over 14 amino acids. DNA of the CDR3: TGCGCCAGCAGCGAACAGGGCCGCGGCACTGAAGCTTTCTTT. Residues: CASSEQGRGTEAFF.

The chain combines TRBV2 with TRBJ1-2; 7 positions match TRBD1. Germline CDR1 reads SNHLY; CDR2 reads FYNNEI. V was clipped by 0 bases and J by 4 bases; unmatched bases: 5. This CDR3 is built from 15 residues. In DNA, the CDR3 is TGTGCCAGCAGTGAAGCGGGCAGGGGGTTCTATGGCTACACCTTC. Translating it yields CASSEAGRGFYGYTF.

J is TRBJ1-6 and V is TRBV7-9; D uncertain. V lost 1 base, J lost 6 bases, and 7 bases lay in between. CDR1 and CDR2 (germline): SEHNR, FQNEAQ (reference sequence). The CDR3 is 14 residues long. This CDR3 is CASSLDASNSPLHF. CDR3 in DNA: TGTGCCAGCAGCTTAGATGCCAGTAATTCACCCCTCCACTTT. The whole variable domain, remainder taken from reference TRBV7-9 and TRBJ1-6, is DTGVSQNPRHKITKRGQNVTFRCDPISEHNRLYWYRQTLGQGPEFLTYFQNEAQLEKSRLLSDRFSAERPKGSFSTLEIQRTEQGDSAMYLCASSLDASNSPLHFGNGTRLTVT.

The chain couples TRBV12-5 to TRBJ2-3; TRBD2 matches at 8 bases. The germline V gene has CDR1 LGHNT and CDR2 FRNRAP. The CDR3 length is 14 residues. The ends lost 5 bases at V and 6 bases at J; junction bases unmatched: 7. In DNA form, the CDR3 reads TGTGCTAGTGGTGAGGGACTAGATTTTGATACGCAGTATTTT. Protein product: CASGEGLDFDTQYF.